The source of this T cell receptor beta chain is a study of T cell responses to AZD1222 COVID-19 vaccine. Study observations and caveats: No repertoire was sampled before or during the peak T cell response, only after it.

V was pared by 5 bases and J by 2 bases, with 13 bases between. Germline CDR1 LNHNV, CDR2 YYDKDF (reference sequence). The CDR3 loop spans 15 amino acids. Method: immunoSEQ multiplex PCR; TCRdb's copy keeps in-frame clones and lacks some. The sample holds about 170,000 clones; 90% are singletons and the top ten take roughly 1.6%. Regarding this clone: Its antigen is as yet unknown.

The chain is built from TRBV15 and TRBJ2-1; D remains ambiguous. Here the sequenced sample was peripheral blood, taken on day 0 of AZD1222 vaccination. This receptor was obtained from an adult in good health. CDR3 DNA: TGTGCCACCAGCGGGCCCGGGTTGGCCTACAATGAGCAGTTCTTC. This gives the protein CATSGPGLAYNEQFF.